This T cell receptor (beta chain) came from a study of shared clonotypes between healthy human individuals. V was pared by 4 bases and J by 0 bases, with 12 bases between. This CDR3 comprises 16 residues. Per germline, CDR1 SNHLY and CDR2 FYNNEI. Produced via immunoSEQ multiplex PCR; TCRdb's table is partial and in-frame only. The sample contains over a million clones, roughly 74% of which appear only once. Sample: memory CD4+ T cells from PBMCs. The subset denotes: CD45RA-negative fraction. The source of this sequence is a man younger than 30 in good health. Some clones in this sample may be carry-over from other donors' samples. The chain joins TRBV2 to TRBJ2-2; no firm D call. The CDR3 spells CASSGPAGSNTGELFF. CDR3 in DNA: TGTGCCAGCAGTGGTCCTGCCGGTTCGAACACCGGGGAGCTGTTTTTT.